This is a list of T cell receptor beta chains from one sample in a study of blood T cell repertoires in COVID-19. Here immunoSEQ multiplex PCR was the method, and the copy in TCRdb shows in-frame clones only, minus some. This sample has over 65,000 clones, with roughly 80% found just once. The material sequenced was peripheral blood. Every receptor here comes from a man older than 75 with active COVID-19. Both conserved end residues are part of each CDR3. The D gene is left open where the match is weak. A row's size may be missing; if present it is once, few, many or a size class.

>once|TRBV9|TRBJ1-1|-
CASSVAVTNTEAFF
TGTGCCAGCAGCGTAGCAGTCACGAACACTGAAGCTTTCTTT
>-|TRBV11-2|TRBJ2-1|TRBD2
CASSSAGTFYNEQFF
TGTGCCAGCAGCTCAGCGGGAACCTTCTACAATGAGCAGTTCTTC
>-|TRBV19|TRBJ2-5|-
CASNTGRQETQYF
TGTGCCAGTAATACAGGGCGGCAGGAGACCCAGTACTTC
>-|TRBV5-4|TRBJ1-1|-
CASSRFGQTMNTEAFF
TGTGCCAGCAGCCGCTTCGGACAGACCATGAACACTGAAGCTTTCTTT
>-|TRBV5-1|TRBJ2-1|TRBD1
CASSTFSGTGNNEQFF
TGCGCCAGCAGCACATTTTCCGGGACAGGGAACAATGAGCAGTTCTTC
>-|TRBV19|TRBJ2-2|TRBD2
CASREGLAGGSNTGELFF
TGTGCCAGTAGGGAGGGACTAGCGGGGGGATCGAACACCGGGGAGCTGTTTTTT
>-|TRBV19|TRBJ2-2|-
CASTSQGGRELFF
TGTGCCAGTACTTCACAGGGTGGTCGGGAGCTGTTTTTT
>-|TRBV27|TRBJ2-7|TRBD1
CASSGQGGREQYF
TGTGCCAGCAGTGGACAGGGGGGCCGCGAGCAGTACTTC
>-|TRBV7-3|TRBJ2-1|-
CASSPGRYEQFF
TGTGCCAGCAGCCCGGGTCGGTATGAGCAGTTCTTC
>-|TRBV7-3|TRBJ1-1|-
CASSLSGANTEAFF
TGTGCCAGCAGCTTGTCAGGCGCGAACACTGAAGCTTTCTTT
>-|TRBV5-1|TRBJ1-4|TRBD1
CASSLGQGASSNEKLFF
TGCGCCAGCAGCTTAGGACAGGGGGCCTCCTCTAATGAAAAACTGTTTTTT
>-|TRBV19|TRBJ2-5|TRBD2
CASSRRGLAGGPGQETQYF
TGTGCCAGTAGTCGTAGGGGACTAGCGGGAGGGCCTGGGCAAGAGACCCAGTACTTC
>-|TRBV29-1|TRBJ1-1|TRBD1
CSAPSGAGGRTEAFF
TGCAGCGCCCCTTCCGGTGCAGGGGGCCGCACTGAAGCTTTCTTT
>-|TRBV3-1/TRBV3-2|TRBJ2-1|TRBD2
CASSLRWTSGVNEQFF
TGTGCCAGCAGCTTGCGATGGACTAGCGGTGTCAATGAGCAGTTCTTC
>-|TRBV5-5|TRBJ1-4|-
CASSLGGLNRLEKLFF
TGTGCCAGCAGCTTGGGGGGGCTGAATAGGCTTGAAAAACTGTTTTTT
>few|TRBV7-3|TRBJ2-1|-
CASSSQGGEQFF
TGTGCCAGCAGCTCCCAGGGGGGCGAGCAGTTCTTC
>-|TRBV18|TRBJ1-5|-
CASSPVQGGGNQPQHF
TGTGCCAGCTCACCTGTACAGGGAGGGGGCAATCAGCCCCAGCATTTT
>-|TRBV6-2/TRBV6-3|TRBJ1-5|-
CASSYSIWEVRNQPQHF
TGTGCCAGCAGTTACTCGATCTGGGAGGTACGGAATCAGCCCCAGCATTTT
>-|TRBV5-1|TRBJ1-2|TRBD1
CASTPMTGDYGYTF
TGCGCCAGCACCCCAATGACAGGGGACTATGGCTACACCTTC
>-|TRBV6-5|TRBJ1-2|TRBD1
CASRAGGHYGYTF
TGTGCCAGCAGGGCAGGGGGACACTATGGCTACACCTTC
>-|TRBV30|TRBJ1-1|TRBD1
CAWLDRAGYTEAFF
TGTGCCTGGCTGGACAGGGCAGGGTACACTGAAGCTTTCTTT
>-|TRBV6-5|TRBJ1-2|TRBD1
CASSLDRVYGYTF
TGTGCCAGCAGCCTGGACAGGGTTTATGGCTACACCTTC
>few|TRBV6-5|TRBJ1-5|-
CASSTSGDQPQHF
TGTGCCAGCAGCACCTCAGGGGATCAGCCCCAGCATTTT